A selection of T cell receptor beta chains follows, all from one sample in a study of blood T cell repertoires in COVID-19. This table comes from immunoSEQ multiplex PCR, and its TCRdb copy is limited to in-frame clones, with some not included. The profile shows around 100,000 clones, roughly 84% of them singletons. The sample taken for sequencing was peripheral blood. The receptor set was obtained from a human donor in a cohort sampled during active COVID-19. Both conserved end residues are part of each CDR3. The order of the fields is clone size, D gene, J gene, V gene, CDR3 DNA, CDR3 protein. The D gene is left open where the match is weak. Clone size, where shown, is once, few, many, or a class for clones that have expanded.

>NA|NA|TRBJ2-1|TRBV20-1
TGCAGTGCTAGACCCCGCGAGGGGTTCTTC
CSARPREGFF
>NA|TRBD2|TRBJ2-7|TRBV25-1
TGTGCCAGCAGTGATCCCGGGACTAGCGGGGAGCAGTACTTC
CASSDPGTSGEQYF
>NA|NA|TRBJ1-5|TRBV6-2/TRBV6-3
TGTGCCAGCAGTTACTCGAGAAGGGACAAAGGTCAGCCCCAGCATTTT
CASSYSRRDKGQPQHF
>NA|TRBD2|TRBJ2-5|TRBV27
TGTGCCAGCAGTTTAGGGGGGACTACCGAGCGGGCGACCCAGTACTTC
CASSLGGTTERATQYF
>NA|TRBD1|TRBJ2-7|TRBV6-5
TGTGCCAGCAGCCAGACGGGACAGGCCTCTGCCGAGCAGTACTTC
CASSQTGQASAEQYF
>NA|TRBD2|TRBJ2-1|TRBV7-2
TGTGCCAGCAGCTCTTCAGCGGGACTAGCATACAATGAGCAGTTCTTC
CASSSSAGLAYNEQFF
>NA|NA|TRBJ1-2|TRBV18
TGTGCCAGCTCACCAACGAGGGAAGGATGGGGCTACACCTTC
CASSPTREGWGYTF
>NA|NA|TRBJ2-4|TRBV5-1
TGCGCCAGCAGCTTGGCAGGGTCCGAAAACATTCAGTACTTC
CASSLAGSENIQYF
>NA|TRBD2|TRBJ2-5|TRBV3-1/TRBV3-2
TGTGCCAGCAGCACACTAGCGGGGGGGGCCTTTCAAGAGACCCAGTACTTC
CASSTLAGGAFQETQYF
>NA|NA|TRBJ1-5|TRBV12-3/TRBV12-4
TGTGCCAGCGCGGACGGGGATCAGCCCCAGCATTTT
CASADGDQPQHF
>NA|TRBD2|TRBJ2-1|TRBV3-1/TRBV3-2
TGTGCCAGCAGCCGAGAGGGACTATACAATGAGCAGTTCTTC
CASSREGLYNEQFF
>once|NA|TRBJ2-3|TRBV19
TGTGCCAGTAGTTATAATAGTTTTTCGCTGGGCATAGCGGATACGCAGTATTTT
CASSYNSFSLGIADTQYF
>NA|TRBD1|TRBJ2-7|TRBV6-6
TGTGCCAGCAGAACGGGGACAGGGGGTTACGAGCAGTACTTC
CASRTGTGGYEQYF
>NA|NA|TRBJ2-1|TRBV9
TGTGCCAGCAGCGTAGACAGCCCCCAAAGCAGGGGAGTTTCCAATGAGCAGTTCTTC
CASSVDSPQSRGVSNEQFF
>NA|TRBD1|TRBJ1-1|TRBV11-2
TGTGCCAGCAGCGAACAGGGGGCCACTGAAGCTTTCTTT
CASSEQGATEAFF
>NA|TRBD2|TRBJ2-1|TRBV19
TGTGCCAGTAGTCTCAACCGGGACTACACCTACAATGAGCAGTTCTTC
CASSLNRDYTYNEQFF
>NA|TRBD1|TRBJ1-6|TRBV2
TGTGCCGGGGGACAGCGAAATTCACCCCTCCACTTT
CAGGQRNSPLHF
>NA|TRBD1|TRBJ2-4|TRBV19
TGTGCCAGTAGTCCGAGGACAGGTCTAGCCAAAAACATTCAGTACTTC
CASSPRTGLAKNIQYF
>NA|NA|TRBJ2-5|TRBV7-9
TGTGCCAGCAGCTTAGGTGAGAGAGAGACCCAGTACTTC
CASSLGERETQYF
>NA|NA|TRBJ1-5|TRBV9
TGTGCCAGCAGCGTAGGGGGAACAGGGAACCAGCCCCAGCATTTT
CASSVGGTGNQPQHF
>NA|TRBD2|TRBJ2-7|TRBV3-1/TRBV3-2
TGTGCCAGCAGGCGGACTAGCGGGACTTACGAGCAGTACTTC
CASRRTSGTYEQYF
>NA|TRBD1|TRBJ2-3|TRBV18
TGTGCCAGCTCCCCGACAGGGATGGAATTAGATACGCAGTATTTT
CASSPTGMELDTQYF
>NA|NA|TRBJ1-2|TRBV2
TGTGCCAGCAGGGGAGGGAGCTTGGCCTCGGACGGCTACACCTTC
CASRGGSLASDGYTF
>NA|TRBD1|TRBJ2-2|TRBV4-3
TGCGCCAGCGCCCCCCAACAGGGGGCGACCGGGGAGCTGTTTTTT
CASAPQQGATGELFF
>NA|NA|TRBJ1-6|TRBV7-6
TGTGCCAGCAGCAGAAGACCGGGGGGTAATTCACCCCTCCACTTT
CASSRRPGGNSPLHF
>NA|TRBD2|TRBJ2-1|TRBV7-2
TGTGCCAGCAGCTCGGTCCCCAGGGAGGGGCAGTTCTTC
CASSSVPREGQFF
>NA|TRBD1|TRBJ1-6|TRBV5-1
TGCGCCAGCAGCTTAAAGACAGGGAGTAACTCACCCCTCCACTTT
CASSLKTGSNSPLHF
>few|NA|TRBJ2-7|TRBV5-4
TGTGCCAGCAGCCCAGGGGCAGCGAGCTCCTACGAGCAGTACTTC
CASSPGAASSYEQYF
>NA|TRBD1|TRBJ2-3|TRBV18
TGTGCCAGCTCACCAAGGTCAGGGGGCGCAGATACGCAGTATTTT
CASSPRSGGADTQYF
>NA|TRBD1|TRBJ1-1|TRBV6-5
TGTGCCAGCAGTTCTCAGGGGGAGAAAGCTTTCTTT
CASSSQGEKAFF
>few|NA|TRBJ1-4|TRBV7-9
TGTGCCAGCAGCCTACCCTTTGGGGGAGGTGAAAAACTGTTTTTT
CASSLPFGGGEKLFF
>NA|TRBD2|TRBJ2-1|TRBV7-2
TGTGCCAGCAGCTCAGGACTAGTTTCCTACAATGAGCAGTTCTTC
CASSSGLVSYNEQFF
>NA|TRBD2|TRBJ2-3|TRBV5-8
TGTGCCAGCACCCTGGGGGGGATCACAGATACGCAGTATTTT
CASTLGGITDTQYF
>NA|NA|TRBJ2-1|TRBV5-4
TGTGCCAGCAGCTTGGCGAGGAACAATGAGCAGTTCTTC
CASSLARNNEQFF
>NA|NA|TRBJ2-5|TRBV7-2
TGTGCCAGCAGTTCGGGACAAACGTACCAAGAGACCCAGTACTTC
CASSSGQTYQETQYF
>few|NA|TRBJ1-6|TRBV19
TGTGCCAGTAGTATAGTTCCCCCCTCGGCAGGGTATTCACCCCTCCACTTT
CASSIVPPSAGYSPLHF